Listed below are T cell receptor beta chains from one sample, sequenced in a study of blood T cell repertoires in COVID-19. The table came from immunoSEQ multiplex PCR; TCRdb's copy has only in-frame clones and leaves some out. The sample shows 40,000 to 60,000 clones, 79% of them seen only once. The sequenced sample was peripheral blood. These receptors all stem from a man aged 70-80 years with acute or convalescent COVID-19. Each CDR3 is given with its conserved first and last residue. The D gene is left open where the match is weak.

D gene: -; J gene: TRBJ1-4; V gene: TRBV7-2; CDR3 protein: CASSLVGGPNEKLFF
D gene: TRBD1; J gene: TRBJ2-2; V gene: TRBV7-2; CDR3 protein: CASSQQGSTGELFF
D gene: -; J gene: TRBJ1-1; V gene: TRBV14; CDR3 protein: CASSVLGGTEAFF
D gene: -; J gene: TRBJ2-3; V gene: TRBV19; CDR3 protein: CASSASGTDTQYF
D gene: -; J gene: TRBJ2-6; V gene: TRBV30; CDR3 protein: CAWSRDTGLTNVLTF
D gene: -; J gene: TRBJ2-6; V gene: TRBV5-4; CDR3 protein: CASSLVGGSSGANVLTF
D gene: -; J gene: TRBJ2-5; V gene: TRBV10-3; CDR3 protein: CAISIGQQETQYF
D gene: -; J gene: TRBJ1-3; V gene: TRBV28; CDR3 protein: CASSFWGAGNTIYF
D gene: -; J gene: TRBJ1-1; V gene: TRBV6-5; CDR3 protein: CASSYSADRNTEAFF
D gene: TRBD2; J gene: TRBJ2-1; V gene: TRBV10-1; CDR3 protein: CASSDLGLAGGRNEQFF
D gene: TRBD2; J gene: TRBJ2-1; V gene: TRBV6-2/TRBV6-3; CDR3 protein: CASSYASGRDNEQFF
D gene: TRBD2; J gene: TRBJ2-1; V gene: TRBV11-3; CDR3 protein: CASSRGLAGSGDEQFF
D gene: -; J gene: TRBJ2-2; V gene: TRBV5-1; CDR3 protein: CASSPRQGSGELFF
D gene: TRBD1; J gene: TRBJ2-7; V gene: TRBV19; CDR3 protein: CASSISGTGRYEQYF
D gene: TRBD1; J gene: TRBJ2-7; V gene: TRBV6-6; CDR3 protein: CASRDRTGGTYEQYF
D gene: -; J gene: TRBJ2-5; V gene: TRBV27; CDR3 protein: CASSSTPRGTQYF
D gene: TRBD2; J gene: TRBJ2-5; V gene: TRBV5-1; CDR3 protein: CASSLAPSGSQETQYF
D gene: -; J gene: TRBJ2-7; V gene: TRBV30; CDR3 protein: CAWSATSYEQYF
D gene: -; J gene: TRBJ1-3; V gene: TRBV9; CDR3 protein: CASSSGGGNTIYF
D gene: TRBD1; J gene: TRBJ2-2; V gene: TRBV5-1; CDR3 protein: CASSLATGTGDGELFF
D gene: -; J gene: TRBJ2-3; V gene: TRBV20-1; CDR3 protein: CSVSSTDTQYF
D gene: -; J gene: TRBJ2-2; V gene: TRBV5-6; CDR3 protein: CASSRPLTGNTGELFF
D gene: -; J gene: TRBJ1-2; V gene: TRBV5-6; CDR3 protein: CASSLGWGRNYGYTF
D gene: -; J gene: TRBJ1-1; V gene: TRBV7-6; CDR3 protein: CASSLSRNTEAFF
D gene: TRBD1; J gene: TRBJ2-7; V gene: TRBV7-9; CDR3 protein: CASSSGQGAYEQYF
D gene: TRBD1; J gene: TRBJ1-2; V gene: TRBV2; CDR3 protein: CASSARDRGPYGYTF
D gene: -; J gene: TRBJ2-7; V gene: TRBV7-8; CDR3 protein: CASSFSAVGSYEQYF
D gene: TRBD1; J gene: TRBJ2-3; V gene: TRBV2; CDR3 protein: CASSMDRGRTDTQYF
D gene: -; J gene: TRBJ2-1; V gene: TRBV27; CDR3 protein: CASSSPLGPGRDEQFF
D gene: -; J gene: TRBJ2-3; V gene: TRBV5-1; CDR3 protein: CASRPQMGRTDTQYF
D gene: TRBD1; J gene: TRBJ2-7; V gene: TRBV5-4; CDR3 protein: CASSLGGQGAWEQYF
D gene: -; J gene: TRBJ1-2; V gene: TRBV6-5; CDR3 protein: CASSRDNYGYTF
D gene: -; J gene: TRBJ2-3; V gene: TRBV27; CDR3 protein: CASSLSEEDTQYF
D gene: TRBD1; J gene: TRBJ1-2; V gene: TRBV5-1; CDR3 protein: CASNRDRYF
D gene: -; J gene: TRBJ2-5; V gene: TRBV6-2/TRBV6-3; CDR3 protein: CASSRGFRETQYF
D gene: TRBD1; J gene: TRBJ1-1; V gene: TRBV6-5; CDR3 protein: CASRGQGRDTEAFF
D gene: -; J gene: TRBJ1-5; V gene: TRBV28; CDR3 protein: CATYLRMGGHQPQHF
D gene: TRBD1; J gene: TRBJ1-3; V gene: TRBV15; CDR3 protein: CATSRDLGQQNTIYF
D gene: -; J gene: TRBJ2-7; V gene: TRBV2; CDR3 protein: CASSRDSNAGEQYF
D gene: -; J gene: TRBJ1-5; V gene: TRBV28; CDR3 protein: CASSLGGVRQPQHF
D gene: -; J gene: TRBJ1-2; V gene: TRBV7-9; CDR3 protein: CASSSWDIQNGYTF
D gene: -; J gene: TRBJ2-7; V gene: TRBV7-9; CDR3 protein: CASSFSPYEQYF
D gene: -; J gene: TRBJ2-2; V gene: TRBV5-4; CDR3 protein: CASSPWSGTNTGELFF
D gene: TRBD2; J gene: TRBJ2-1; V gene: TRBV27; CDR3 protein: CASSLLLAGGPNEQFF
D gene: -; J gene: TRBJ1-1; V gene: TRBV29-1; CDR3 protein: CSARGGNTEAFF
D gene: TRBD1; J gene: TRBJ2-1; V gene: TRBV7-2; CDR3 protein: CASSLTGGWDEQFF
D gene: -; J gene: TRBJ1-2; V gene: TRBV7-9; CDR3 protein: CASSTRGSGGYTF
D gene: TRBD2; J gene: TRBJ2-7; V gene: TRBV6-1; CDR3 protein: CASSELAGGAYEQYF
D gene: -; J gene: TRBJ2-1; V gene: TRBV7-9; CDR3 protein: CASSFSWSGSGKYNEQFF
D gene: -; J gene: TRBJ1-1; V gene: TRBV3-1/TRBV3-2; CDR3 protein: CASSQILTSGTHMNTEAFF
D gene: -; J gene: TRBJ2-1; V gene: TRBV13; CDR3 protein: CASSLEGRSGGHRDHEQFF
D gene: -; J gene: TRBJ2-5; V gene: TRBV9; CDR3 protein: CASSTRLGAAETQYF
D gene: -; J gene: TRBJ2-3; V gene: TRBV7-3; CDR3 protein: CASSNQPGTDTQYF
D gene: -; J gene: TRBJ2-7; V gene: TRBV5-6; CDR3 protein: CASSLVQGFTYEQYF
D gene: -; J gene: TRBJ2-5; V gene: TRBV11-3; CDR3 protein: CASSFRSDHLETQYF